One sample yielded the 28 T cell receptor beta chains listed below, sequenced in a study of identical twins. Each CDR3 protein is one row after TCRdb ran MiXCR on the 5' RACE reads. The sample has fewer than 800,000 distinct CDR3 sequences; about 7.1% are singletons. This same sample was also part of a study on yellow fever vaccine responses in identical twins.

The specimen sequenced was PBMCs. The receptors stem from a woman aged 18-29 years in good health.

This chain joins TRBV5-8 and TRBJ2-1, with TRBD2 identical over 7 bases. There are 16 residues in the CDR3. Germline trimming cut 2 bases from V and 5 bases from J; bases unmatched to any gene: 10. Germline-derived CDR1 and CDR2 are SGHTS and YDEGEE. The CDR3 nucleotides are TGTGCCAGCAGCTTACGCGGCGGGGGTCCGAACAATGAGCAGTTCTTC. This codes for CASSLRGGGPNNEQFF.

The chain couples TRBV5-5 to TRBJ2-7; D is perhaps TRBD1 or TRBD2 (5 bases each). V was pared by 4 bases and J by 6 bases, with 17 bases between. Looked up from germline, CDR1 is SGHKS and CDR2 is YYEKEE (reference sequence). The CDR3 runs 14 residues. CDR3 protein: CASSHPGTLREQYV. CDR3 DNA sequence: TGTGCCAGCAGCCACCCGGGGACCCTGCGCGAGCAGTACGTC.

This clonotype was seen a few times. The genes are TRBV5-1 and TRBJ2-7; 7 positions agree with TRBD1. CDR3 length: 16 amino acids. The V and J ends lost 4 bases and 7 bases, in that order; junction bases with no gene match: 17. Per the germline V gene, CDR1 is SGHRS and CDR2 is YFSETQ. The CDR3 DNA is TGCGCCAGCAGCCGGGACAGCGCTCCCCCTACGAAAGAGCAGTACTTC. It encodes CASSRDSAPPTKEQYF.

This clonotype was seen a handful of times. The chain links TRBV7-7 to TRBJ1-1; D is ambiguous. V was clipped by 11 bases and J by 5 bases, with 15 bases between them. Germline CDR1 and CDR2: SSHAT and FNYEAQ (reference sequence). This CDR3 contains 12 residues. In DNA, the CDR3 is TGTGCCCTAACACCCCTGGGGACTGAAGCTTTCTTT. Translated: CALTPLGTEAFF.

This clonotype has a handful of counts. The chain has TRBV10-1 and TRBJ2-3, with 9 positions matching TRBD1. V dropped 3 bases and J dropped 5; count of bases not matched to a gene: 6. From germline, CDR1 is WNHNN and CDR2 SYGVQD (reference sequence). This CDR3 is built from 15 residues. CDR3 loop: CASSEWDRVKDTQYF. In nucleotides, the CDR3 is TGCGCCAGCAGTGAATGGGACAGGGTAAAAGATACGCAGTATTTT.

Many counts were recorded for this clonotype. This chain links TRBV12-3 or TRBV12-4 with TRBJ2-1, with 9 bases that match TRBD2. This CDR3 comprises 16 residues. After removal of 2 bases from V and 2 bases from J, the junction contained 4 bases not matched to a gene. The CDR3 spells CASSLLAGKTYNEQFF. CDR3 bases: TGTGCCAGCAGTTTACTAGCGGGAAAAACCTACAATGAGCAGTTCTTC.

The chain is built from TRBV5-1 and TRBJ1-5, with no clear D. V shed 4 bases and J shed 6 bases, with 11 bases lying between them. CDR3 size: 13 residues. The germline CDR1 and CDR2 sequences are SGHRS and YFSETQ. CDR3 sequence (DNA): TGCGCCAGCAGCCTCCGGTGGGGTCAGCCCCAGCATTTT. Translating gives CASSLRWGQPQHF.

Many counts were recorded for this clonotype. The chain links TRBV6-2 or TRBV6-3 to TRBJ2-1; maybe TRBD1 (6 bases). The V gene lost 5 bases and the J gene lost 4 bases, with 15 bases spanning the gap. Germline V lookup: CDR1 MNHEY, CDR2 SVGEGT. The CDR3 length is 15 residues. CDR3 DNA sequence: TGTGCCAGCAGTATCGACAGGATACAATACAATGAGCAGTTCTTC. Residues: CASSIDRIQYNEQFF.

This clonotype was observed a handful of times. The chain links TRBV5-1 to TRBJ2-3, with 11 bases matching TRBD2. There are 14 residues in the CDR3. The V gene end was trimmed by 4 bases and the J gene end by 5 bases; junction bases not matched to a gene: 3. Germline-derived CDR1 and CDR2 are SGHRS and YFSETQ. This CDR3 reads CASSDGTSGDTQYF. The CDR3 nucleotides read TGCGCCAGCAGCGACGGGACTAGCGGAGATACGCAGTATTTT.

This clonotype turned up a few times. The V call is TRBV12-3 or TRBV12-4, the J call TRBJ2-6, with D possibly matching TRBD1 (6 bases). V was trimmed by 6 bases and J by 4 bases, leaving 19 bases between them. The CDR3 totals 17 residues. The CDR3 loop is CASSHGTISSGANVLTF. CDR3 DNA: TGTGCCAGCAGCCACGGGACAATTTCTTCGGGGGCCAACGTCCTGACTTTC.

The chain recombines TRBV7-9 with TRBJ2-5, with D perhaps matching TRBD2 (7 bases). The CDR3 is 15 residues long. V was trimmed by 1 base and J by 5 bases, leaving 14 bases between them. Germline CDR1 is SEHNR and CDR2 is FQNEAQ (reference sequence). Written as DNA, the CDR3 is TGTGCCAGCAGCTTAGGGGCGGGGGCCTCGGAGACCCAGTACTTC. Translation: CASSLGAGASETQYF.

This clonotype was detected ten times or more. The chain recombines TRBV5-6 with TRBJ2-7, with TRBD2 identical over 8 bases. Germline CDR1 SGHDT, CDR2 YYEEEE. V lost 5 bases, J lost 2 bases, and 6 bases stayed unmatched. The CDR3 extends over 14 amino acids. CDR3 sequence: CASSPGLGTYEQYF. CDR3 DNA sequence: TGTGCCAGCAGTCCGGGACTAGGAACCTACGAGCAGTACTTC.

The genes are TRBV6-5 and TRBJ1-6, with no clear D. V shed 0 bases and J shed 6 bases, with 9 bases lying between them. CDR1 is MNHEY, CDR2 SVGAGI, per germline. CDR3 length equals 15 residues. DNA of the CDR3: TGTGCCAGCAGTTACTCGAACGGGGTTAATTCACCCCTCCACTTT. Its translation: CASSYSNGVNSPLHF.

This clonotype was observed many times. The chain links TRBV6-5 to TRBJ2-7; 12 nucleotides match TRBD1. The V segment lost 4 bases and the J segment 3 bases; nucleotides outside the gene matches: 7. Germline CDR1 is MNHEY and CDR2 is SVGAGI. The CDR3 loop spans 16 amino acids. CDR3 bases: TGTGCCAGCAGTTTCCCCTGGGACAGGGGGCTCTACGAGCAGTACTTC. This translates into CASSFPWDRGLYEQYF.

The rearrangement joins TRBV7-6 to TRBJ2-7, with TRBD1 identical over 7 bases. From germline, CDR1 is SGHVS and CDR2 FNYEAQ. V shed 5 bases and J 2 bases; nucleotides not matched to a gene: 9. The CDR3 has 15 residues. In DNA form, the CDR3 reads TGTGCCAGCAGCCCGAGCGACAGGGCAACCTACGAGCAGTACTTC. Residues: CASSPSDRATYEQYF. Drawing the rest from reference TRBV7-6 and TRBJ2-7, the complete variable domain is GAGVSQSPRYKVTKRGQDVALRCDPISGHVSLYWYRQALGQGPEFLTYFNYEAQQDKSGLPNDRFSAERPEGSISTLTIQRTEQRDSAMYRCASSPSDRATYEQYFGPGTRLTVT.

This clonotype was detected a few times. V and J are TRBV19 and TRBJ2-1; tentatively, D is TRBD2 (6 bases). The germline V and J ends were trimmed by 7 bases and 7 bases, with 20 bases remaining between them. This CDR3 is 15 amino acids long. CDR1 and CDR2 from the germline V gene are LNHDA and SQIVND (reference sequence). CDR3 residues: CASTPAGPIGNEQFF. As DNA, the CDR3 is TGTGCCAGTACCCCAGCGGGCCCCATTGGGAATGAGCAGTTCTTC.

This clonotype was counted ten times or more. V usage is TRBV28 and J usage is TRBJ1-2, with 7 bases matching TRBD1. Germline CDR1 and CDR2: MDHEN and SYDVKM. This CDR3 spans 17 amino acids. Trimming cost V 6 bases and J 3 bases; bases outside gene matches: 16. The chain's CDR3 is CASRGDRERRWDYGYTF. The CDR3 DNA is TGTGCCAGCAGAGGAGACAGGGAGAGGCGCTGGGACTATGGCTACACCTTC.

The table lists this clonotype with many counts. The CDR3 DNA reads TGTGCCAGCAGTTTGCGGTGGACAGGGTCGATTAATGAGCAGTTCTTC. It encodes CASSLRWTGSINEQFF. The V call is TRBV12-3 or TRBV12-4, the J call TRBJ2-1; 8 bases agree with TRBD1. V was clipped by 3 bases and J by 7 bases; unmatched bases: 11. CDR3 length equals 16 residues.

The V and J genes are TRBV3-1 and TRBJ2-5, with D perhaps assigned TRBD1 or TRBD2 (5 bases each). CDR1 LGHDT and CDR2 YNNKEL come from the germline V gene (reference sequence). The CDR3 has 15 residues. V shed 7 bases and J shed 2 bases, with 17 bases lying between them. CDR3 sequence: CASTPGRATQETQYF. DNA for the CDR3: TGTGCCAGCACCCCGGGACGGGCGACTCAAGAGACCCAGTACTTC.

The chain couples TRBV10-2 to TRBJ2-3; TRBD2 matches at 9 bases. Per the germline V gene, CDR1 is WSHSY and CDR2 is SAAADI. J gave up 3 bases and V 0 bases, and 7 bases lay outside the gene matches. CDR3 size: 17 residues. The CDR3: CASSESILAGVTDTQYF. As DNA, the CDR3 is TGCGCCAGCAGTGAGTCCATATTAGCGGGAGTAACAGATACGCAGTATTTT.

This clonotype was recorded many times. The chain combines TRBV3-1 with TRBJ1-1; 9 bases align to TRBD1. The CDR3 length is 15 residues. The V segment lost 5 bases and the J segment 2 bases; nucleotides outside the gene matches: 6. Germline assignment: CDR1 LGHDT and CDR2 YNNKEL (reference sequence). This chain's CDR3 is CASSTRDRENTEAFF. The CDR3 DNA follows: TGTGCCAGCAGCACCCGGGACAGGGAAAACACTGAAGCTTTCTTT.

The rearrangement uses TRBV4-1 and TRBJ2-2; perhaps TRBD2 as D (5 bases). The CDR3 spans 13 residues. CDR1 MGHRA and CDR2 YSYEKL come from the germline V gene. Trimming removed 4 bases at V and 7 bases at J, with 10 bases between. CDR3 amino acids: CASSPIGSGELFF. CDR3 bases: TGCGCCAGCAGCCCGATAGGGAGCGGGGAGCTGTTTTTT.

This chain uses TRBV4-1 with TRBJ2-2; 8 bases line up with TRBD1. Looked up from germline, CDR1 is MGHRA and CDR2 is YSYEKL. The V segment lost 3 bases and the J segment 3 bases; nucleotides outside the gene matches: 9. This CDR3 is built from 17 residues. DNA of the CDR3: TGCGCCAGCAGCCATCAATGGACAGGGACCTACACCGGGGAGCTGTTTTTT. Its protein is CASSHQWTGTYTGELFF.

In DNA form, the CDR3 reads TGCGCCAGCAGTGAGTCAAAACTAGCGCACTCCTACGAGCAGTACTTC. Amino acids: CASSESKLAHSYEQYF. The chain joins TRBV10-2 to TRBJ2-7, with 7 bases identical to TRBD2. The V and J ends lost 0 bases and 0 bases, in that order; junction bases with no gene match: 5. CDR3 length: 16 residues. Germline V gene sequence: CDR1 WSHSY, CDR2 SAAADI.

V usage is TRBV20-1 and J usage is TRBJ2-1; D possibly corresponds to TRBD2 (6 bases). Germline assignment: CDR1 DFQATT and CDR2 SNEGSKA (reference sequence). V was trimmed by 4 bases and J by 0 bases, leaving 13 bases between them. This CDR3 spans 15 amino acids. The CDR3 DNA sequence: TGCAGTGCTACACCCGGGACTCGCTCCTACAATGAGCAGTTCTTC. Its translation: CSATPGTRSYNEQFF.

This clonotype was recorded a few times. This chain uses TRBV19 with TRBJ2-3; 7 positions agree with TRBD1. CDR1 is LNHDA, CDR2 SQIVND, per germline (reference sequence). Losses at the gene ends were 6 bases for V and 9 bases for J; bases not matched to a gene: 6. This CDR3 spans 12 amino acids. The CDR3 sequence: CASRTGLGTQYF. CDR3 bases: TGTGCCAGTAGGACAGGGTTAGGCACGCAGTATTTT.

The sample holds a few counts of this clonotype. The chain uses TRBV20-1 and TRBJ2-5; D not resolved. Between the trimmed V and J ends, which lost 3 bases and 1 base, there was a span of 15 bases. From germline, CDR1 is DFQATT and CDR2 SNEGSKA (reference sequence). This CDR3 has 15 residues. CDR3 in amino acids: CSASGAPPSQETQYF. CDR3 nucleotides: TGCAGTGCTAGTGGAGCGCCACCTTCCCAAGAGACCCAGTACTTC.

The chain has TRBV2 and TRBJ1-2, with D maybe TRBD1 (5 bases). Trimming stripped 3 bases from V and 4 bases from J, with 12 bases between. The germline V gene has CDR1 SNHLY and CDR2 FYNNEI. This CDR3 comprises 14 residues. The CDR3: CASSEEGRGYGYTF. CDR3 DNA: TGTGCCAGCAGTGAGGAGGGGCGCGGCTATGGCTACACCTTC. The full variable domain, rest sourced from reference TRBV2 and TRBJ1-2, is EPEVTQTPSHQVTQMGQEVILRCVPISNHLYFYWYRQILGQKVEFLVSFYNNEISEKSEIFDDQFSVERPDGSNFTLKIRSTKLEDSAMYFCASSEEGRGYGYTFGSGTRLTVV.